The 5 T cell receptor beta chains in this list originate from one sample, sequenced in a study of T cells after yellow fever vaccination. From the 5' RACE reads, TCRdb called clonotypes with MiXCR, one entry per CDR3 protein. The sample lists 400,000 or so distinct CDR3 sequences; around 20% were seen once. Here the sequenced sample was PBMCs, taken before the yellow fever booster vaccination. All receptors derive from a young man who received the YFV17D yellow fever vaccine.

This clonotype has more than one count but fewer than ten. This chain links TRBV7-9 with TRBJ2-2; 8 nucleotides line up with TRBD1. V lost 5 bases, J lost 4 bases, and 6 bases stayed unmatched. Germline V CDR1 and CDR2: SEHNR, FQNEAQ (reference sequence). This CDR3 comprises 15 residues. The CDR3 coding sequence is TGTGCCAGCAGCAGCCGGACAGGGTCCACCGGGGAGCTGTTTTTT. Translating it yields CASSSRTGSTGELFF.

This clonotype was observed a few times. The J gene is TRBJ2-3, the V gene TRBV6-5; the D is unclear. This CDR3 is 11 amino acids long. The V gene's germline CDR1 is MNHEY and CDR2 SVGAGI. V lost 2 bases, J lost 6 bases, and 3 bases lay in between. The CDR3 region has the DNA TGTGCCAGCAGTTACGTGGATACGCAGTATTTT. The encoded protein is CASSYVDTQYF.

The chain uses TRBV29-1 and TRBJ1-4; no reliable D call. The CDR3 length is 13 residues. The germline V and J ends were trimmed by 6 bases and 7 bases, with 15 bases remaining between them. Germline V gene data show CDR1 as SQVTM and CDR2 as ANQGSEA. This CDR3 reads CSVMTHLTEKLFF. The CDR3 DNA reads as TGCAGCGTCATGACACACCTCACTGAAAAACTGTTTTTT.

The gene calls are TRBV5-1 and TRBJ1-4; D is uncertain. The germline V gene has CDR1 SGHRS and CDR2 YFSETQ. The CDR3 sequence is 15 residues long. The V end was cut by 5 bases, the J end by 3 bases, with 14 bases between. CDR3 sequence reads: CASSSTPNSNEKLFF. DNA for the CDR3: TGCGCCAGCAGTTCTACTCCCAATTCTAATGAAAAACTGTTTTTT.

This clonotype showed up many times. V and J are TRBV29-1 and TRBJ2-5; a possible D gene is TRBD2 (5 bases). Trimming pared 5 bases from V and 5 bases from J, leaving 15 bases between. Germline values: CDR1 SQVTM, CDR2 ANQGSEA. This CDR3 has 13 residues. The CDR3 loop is CSVREGVVETQYF. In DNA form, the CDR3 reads TGCAGCGTTAGAGAGGGCGTAGTGGAGACCCAGTACTTC.